This is a list of T cell receptor beta chains from one sample in a study of blood T cell repertoires in COVID-19. Assay used: immunoSEQ multiplex PCR; TCRdb lists only in-frame clones, some missing. The table has over 200,000 clones, about 89% seen once. Sequencing was performed on peripheral blood. The receptors were gathered from a middle-aged man who had recovered from COVID-19. CDR3s include the opening cysteine and the closing phenylalanine or tryptophan. The order of the fields is D gene, J gene, V gene, CDR3 length, clone size, CDR3 DNA, CDR3 protein. D genes are given only for firm matches. Only some rows state a clone size, as once, few, many or a class for expanded clones.

>-|TRBJ2-1|TRBV9|14|once
TGTGCCAGCAGCGTAGGGGTAGCCGGCAATGAGCAGTTCTTC
CASSVGVAGNEQFF
>-|TRBJ2-7|TRBV7-2|14|many
TGTGCCAGCAGCCCCGGACTATCCTCGAGGGAGCAGTACTTC
CASSPGLSSREQYF
>TRBD1|TRBJ1-2|TRBV3-1/TRBV3-2|16|-
TGTGCCAGCAGCAACACACGTCGGGACAGGGGTGATGGCTACACCTTC
CASSNTRRDRGDGYTF
>-|TRBJ2-7|TRBV7-9|12|-
TGCGCTGGGGCGACGAGCTCCTACGAGCAGTACTTC
CAGATSSYEQYF
>-|TRBJ2-1|TRBV24-1|13|-
TGTGCCACCGGGGGCCCACTAAACAATGAGCAGTTCTTC
CATGGPLNNEQFF
>-|TRBJ2-3|TRBV5-1|14|-
TGCGCCAGCAGCGAGACGACAGTTGTCCATACGCAGTATTTT
CASSETTVVHTQYF
>-|TRBJ1-2|TRBV6-1|12|-
TGTGCCAGCAGTGAAGCAGGGGATGGCTACACCTTC
CASSEAGDGYTF
>-|TRBJ1-4|TRBV7-2|15|-
TGTGCCAGCAGCTTAGGACAGCGAAAAAATGAAAAACTGTTTTTT
CASSLGQRKNEKLFF
>-|TRBJ2-1|TRBV7-8|12|-
TGTGCCAGCAGCCCCCCGGGGGTTGAGCAGTTCTTC
CASSPPGVEQFF
>TRBD2|TRBJ2-3|TRBV5-1|15|-
TGCGCCAGCAGCTCTAGCGGGACTAGCACAGATACGCAGTATTTT
CASSSSGTSTDTQYF
>-|TRBJ2-7|TRBV6-2/TRBV6-3|16|-
TGTGCCAGCAGTTTTGACCTCAGGGGCATAAACTACGAGCAGTACTTC
CASSFDLRGINYEQYF
>TRBD2|TRBJ2-3|TRBV7-2|16|-
TGTGCCAGCAGCTTAGATGGGGGGGGAACGGCAGATACGCAGTATTTT
CASSLDGGGTADTQYF
>-|TRBJ2-5|TRBV12-5|14|-
TGTGCTAGTGGTTTGAGGGCAGGGAGGGAGACCCAGTACTTC
CASGLRAGRETQYF
>TRBD1|TRBJ1-4|TRBV6-2/TRBV6-3|14|-
TGTGCCAGCAGTTTTGGACAGGGTCATGAAAAACTGTTTTTT
CASSFGQGHEKLFF
>TRBD2|TRBJ2-3|TRBV9|17|-
TGTGCCAGCAGCCCCTCCCTTGGGCGGGGGGGCACAGATACGCAGTATTTT
CASSPSLGRGGTDTQYF
>TRBD1|TRBJ1-2|TRBV3-1/TRBV3-2|14|-
TGTGCCAGCAGCCCTAGACAGGGGGCGGGTGGCTACACCTTC
CASSPRQGAGGYTF
>TRBD1|TRBJ1-6|TRBV5-6|14|-
TGTGCCAGCAGCTTAGGGACAGGGGGCTCGGTTCTCCACTTT
CASSLGTGGSVLHF
>-|TRBJ2-7|TRBV7-9|13|-
TGTGCCAGCAGCTTAGAACCACAGGGCGAGCAGTACTTC
CASSLEPQGEQYF
>TRBD2|TRBJ2-3|TRBV9|15|-
TGTGCCAGCAGCGTTAGCGGGAGGCCTACCGATACGCAGTATTTT
CASSVSGRPTDTQYF
>TRBD1|TRBJ2-7|TRBV6-6|12|many
TGTGCCAGCAGCCCGACAGGGTCTGAGCAGTACTTC
CASSPTGSEQYF
>-|TRBJ1-2|TRBV30|12|-
TGTGCCTGGGGAAGGAGTTCTGGGGGCTACACCTTC
CAWGRSSGGYTF
>-|TRBJ1-4|TRBV5-5|17|-
TGTGCCAGCGGCGCCCCCGTGAGAGGTGCAACTAATGAAAAACTGTTTTTT
CASGAPVRGATNEKLFF
>TRBD1|TRBJ2-7|TRBV14|17|-
TGTGCCAGCAGCGCACCCGGGACAGGGGGCGGATCCTACGAGCAGTACTTC
CASSAPGTGGGSYEQYF
>-|TRBJ2-2|TRBV6-6|14|-
TGTGCCAGCAGTAGACCGACAGGAGCCGGGGAGCTGTTTTTT
CASSRPTGAGELFF
>-|TRBJ2-3|TRBV7-2|13|-
TGTGCCAGCACCACAGGGAGCACAGATACGCAGTATTTT
CASTTGSTDTQYF